This T cell receptor (beta chain) was identified during a study of shared clonotypes between healthy human individuals. The CDR3 loop spans 15 amino acids. The ends were cut back, 1 base at V and 5 bases at J, with 14 bases in the middle. Germline lookup yields CDR1 SNHLY and CDR2 FYNNEI. Evenly divided among several immunoSEQ plates was the genomic DNA of each subset. Original methodology: In the immunoSEQ data, sequences were junction-only and lacked quality scores, so filtering differed. The assay was immunoSEQ multiplex PCR, and TCRdb's table has in-frame clones only and misses some. V and J calls plus clone size are reproduced from that table; the DNA served to infer D and trimming. Of over a million clones listed, around 74% are singletons.

Sequencing used memory CD4+ T cells sorted from blood. This sample's subset: CD45RA-negative fraction. This receptor was taken from a man aged 18-30 years in good health. This chain uses TRBV2 with TRBJ1-2, with D possibly matching TRBD1 (6 bases). Written as DNA, the CDR3 is TGTGCCAGCAGTGAAGTACGTGTACAGGGATATGGCTACACCTTC. Its translation is CASSEVRVQGYGYTF.